This T cell receptor beta chain emerged from a study of T cell repertoires in cytomegalovirus infection (dated by TCRdb to about 2019). With regard to the full study: Alongside well-studied HLA-B-restricted epitopes, the peptide stimulations were aimed at recently identified HLA-C-restricted CMV epitopes, whose presentation resists viral immunomodulation. The HLA type of each donor mattered for the analysis, because public TCR beta signatures pointed to carriage of CMV infection along with the matching HLA type. The full study reports these points: In both this cohort and an independent cohort of under 450 donors, the cumulative frequency of public TCR beta family members distinguished carriers of CMV infection plus the relevant HLA type. The ex vivo response was dominated by HLA-C-restricted CMV-specific TCR beta clonotypes, and the single most frequent clonotype in two of eight donors was supplied by these HLA-C-restricted clonotypes.

About this clonotype itself: Its antigen remains undetermined. Base-call qualities are not available, and no considerably larger clone is one nucleotide away.

Sequenced on an Illumina HiSeq 1500. The raw public data were reprocessed by TCRdb itself: fastp quality trimming at Q25, MiXCR clonotype calling, in-frame beta chains only. Rows are combined by CDR3 protein, so each entry shows the most common genes and DNA. The sample includes 650,000 to 900,000 distinct CDR3 sequences, with 32% observed a single time. 9.5% to 15% of the sample rests with the top ten. The sample's treatment or condition label, in plain terms: in vitro stimulation with specific CMV peptide epitopes to enrich CMV-specific T cells. This clonotype was sampled from a human donor in good health (CMV status not recorded). Some clones in this sample may be carry-over from other donors' samples. Source: cultured CD8+ T cells from PBMCs, taken from culture after CMV antigen stimulation.

The CDR3 sequence is CASSLDPSAGELFF. The DNA is as follows: TGTGCCAGCAGCTTAGATCCTTCAGCCGGGGAGCTGTTTTTT. Rearrangement joined TRBV11-3 to TRBJ2-2; no confident D gene assignment can be made. CDR1 and CDR2 are read off the germline V gene as SGHNT and YENEEA. From the cysteine up to the phenylalanine, the CDR3 has a length of 14 residues. CDR3 DNA is the only sequence kept; it has 42 bases, read in frame from the first base. V is cut by 0 bases and J by 6 bases, and the space between the germline ends is 8 bases. Where the CDR3 stops, the reference TRBV11-3 and TRBJ2-2 genes take over; the full variable domain is EAGVVQSPRYKIIEKKQPVAFWCNPISGHNTLYWYLQNLGQGPELLIRYENEEAVDDSQLPKDRFSAERLKGVDSTLKIQPAELGDSAVYLCASSLDPSAGELFFGEGSRLTVL.